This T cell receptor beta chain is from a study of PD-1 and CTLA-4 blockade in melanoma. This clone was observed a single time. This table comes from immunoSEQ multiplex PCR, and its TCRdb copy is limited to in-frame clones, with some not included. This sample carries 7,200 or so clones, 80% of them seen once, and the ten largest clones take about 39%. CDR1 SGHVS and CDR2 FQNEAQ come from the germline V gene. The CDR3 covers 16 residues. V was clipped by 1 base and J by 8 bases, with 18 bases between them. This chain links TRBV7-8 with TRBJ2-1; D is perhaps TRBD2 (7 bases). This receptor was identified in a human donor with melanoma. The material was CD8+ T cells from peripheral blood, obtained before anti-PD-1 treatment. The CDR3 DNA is TGTGCCAGCAGCTTAGGGTCGGGGGGCAATAGAGATGAGCAGTTCTTC. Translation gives CASSLGSGGNRDEQFF.